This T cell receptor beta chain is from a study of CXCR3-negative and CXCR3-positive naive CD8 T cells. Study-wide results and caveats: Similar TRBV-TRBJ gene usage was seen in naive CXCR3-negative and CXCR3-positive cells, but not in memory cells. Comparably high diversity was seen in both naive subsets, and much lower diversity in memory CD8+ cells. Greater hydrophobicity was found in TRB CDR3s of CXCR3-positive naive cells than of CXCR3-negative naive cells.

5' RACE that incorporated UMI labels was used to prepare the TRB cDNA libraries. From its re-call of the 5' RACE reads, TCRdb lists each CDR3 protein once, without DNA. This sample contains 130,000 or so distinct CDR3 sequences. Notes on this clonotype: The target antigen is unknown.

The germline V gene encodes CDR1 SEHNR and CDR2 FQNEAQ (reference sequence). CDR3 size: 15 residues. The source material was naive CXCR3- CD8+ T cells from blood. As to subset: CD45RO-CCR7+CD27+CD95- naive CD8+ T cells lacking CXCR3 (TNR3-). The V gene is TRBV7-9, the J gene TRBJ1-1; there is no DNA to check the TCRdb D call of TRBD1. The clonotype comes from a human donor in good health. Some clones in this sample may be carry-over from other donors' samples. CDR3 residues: CASSREGQGGSGAFF.